This T cell receptor (beta chain) originates from a study of T-cell memory formation after mild COVID-19. Findings and limits, study-wide: Researchers could not confirm that second-wave clones peaking on day 37 targeted SARS-CoV-2. Some clones that responded turned up in pre-infection memory, which suggests that cross-reactive memory joined in.

CDR1 and CDR2 (germline): DFQATT, SNEGSKA (reference sequence). V shed 5 bases and J 2 bases; nucleotides not matched to a gene: 7. This CDR3 is 15 amino acids long. After 5'RACE with constant-segment primers, TCR alpha and TCR beta cDNA libraries carrying sample barcodes and UMIs were obtained. From the 5' RACE reads, TCRdb called clonotypes with MiXCR, one entry per CDR3 protein. The sample includes around 390,000 distinct CDR3 sequences, around a sixth of them seen just once. Details on this clonotype: Antigen specificity is unknown.

J is TRBJ2-5 and V is TRBV20-1; 11 bases align to TRBD1. Material for sequencing was PBMCs or a T cell subset sorted from them (not recorded which). The TCR sequence derives from a man younger than 35 who had mild COVID-19 (a few samples of this study predate the infection). Cell type and time point are not known. CDR3 protein: CSAEEGQGGQETQYF. CDR3 nucleotide sequence: TGCAGTGCTGAGGAGGGACAGGGGGGACAAGAGACCCAGTACTTC.